This TCR beta chain was recovered during a study of cytotoxic CD8 clonotypes in ibrutinib-treated CLL. Background on the study: The patient breakdown showed 10 to 12 relapsed/refractory and more than 14 treatment-naive cases, with under 18 IGHV unmutated. Study results and caveats: Different sampling times were used for sustained-remission and progressing patients.

The CDR3 consists of 14 residues. Some clones are missing from TCRdb's copy, which holds only in-frame ones; the method was immunoSEQ multiplex PCR. The sample includes some 84,000 clones, about 86% of them seen just once. As concerns this clone: Its antigen is undetermined.

The input for sequencing was PBMCs, taken before ibrutinib treatment. V is TRBV21-1 and J is TRBJ2-2. TRBV21-1 is flagged as a pseudogene. This TCR was sampled from a human donor with chronic lymphocytic leukemia. CDR3 amino acids: CASSKGGPDGELFF. The CDR3 nucleotides read TGTGCCAGCAGCAAAGGGGGACCTGACGGGGAGCTGTTTTTT.